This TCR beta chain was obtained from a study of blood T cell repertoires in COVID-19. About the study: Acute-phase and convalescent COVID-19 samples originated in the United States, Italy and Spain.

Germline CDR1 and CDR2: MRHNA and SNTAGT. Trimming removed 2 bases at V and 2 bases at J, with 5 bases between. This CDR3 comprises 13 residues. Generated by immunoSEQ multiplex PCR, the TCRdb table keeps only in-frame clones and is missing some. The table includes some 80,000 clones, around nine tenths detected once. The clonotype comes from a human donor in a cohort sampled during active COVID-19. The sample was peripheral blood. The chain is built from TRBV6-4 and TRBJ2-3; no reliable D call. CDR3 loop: CASSDLSTDTQYF. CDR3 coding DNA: TGTGCCAGCAGTGACCTCTCCACAGATACGCAGTATTTT.